This T cell receptor (beta chain) comes out of a study of CD8 T cells in Susac syndrome. The CDR3 consists of 16 residues. V was cut by 1 base and J by 6 bases, with 16 bases left in between. Germline lookup yields CDR1 DFQATT and CDR2 SNEGSKA (reference sequence). Random hexamers were used to reverse transcribe the RNA input (0.5 to 1 ug). MiXCR was run by TCRdb on the immunoSEQ multiplex PCR reads, yielding one entry per CDR3 protein. The data show about 300,000 distinct CDR3 sequences, 90% to 95% seen once. The TCR sequence derives from a human donor with multiple sclerosis. The rearrangement links TRBV20-1 to TRBJ1-6; D gene unclear. The sequencing sample was made of CD4+ T cells from PBMCs. DNA of the CDR3: TGCAGTGCTAGAGCACCCGGCCAGACGACTAATTCACCCCTCCACTTT. It specifies CSARAPGQTTNSPLHF.